Presented here are 10 T cell receptor beta chains from one specimen sequenced in a study of T cells in localized non-small cell lung cancer. TCRdb's table, derived via immunoSEQ multiplex PCR, lists solely in-frame clones and lacks some. The sample contains 1,500 to 2,000 clones, roughly a fifth of which appear only once. The starting material was lung tumor tissue, obtained before any cancer treatment. Receptors originate from a man aged 40-75 years with stage III lung adenocarcinoma.

By its share, this clone is large. The gene calls are TRBV6-1 and TRBJ1-2; D gene uncertain. Germline-derived CDR1 and CDR2 are MNHNS and SASEGT. Trimming removed 1 base at V and 8 bases at J, with 17 bases between. CDR3 length: 15 residues. DNA for the CDR3: TGTGCCAGCAGTGAAGACGTAGGGAGCCTCGACGGCTACACCTTC. This codes for CASSEDVGSLDGYTF.

This clone was observed a handful of times. V and J are TRBV7-5 and TRBJ2-3; the DNA was not compared with TRBD1, the D call given in the table. TRBV7-5 is annotated as a pseudogene. The CDR3 totals 16 residues. CDR3 region: CASSLSGLAGTDTQYF. DNA of the CDR3: TGTGCCAGCAGCTTGTCAGGGTTGGCGGGCACAGATACGCAGTATTTT.

This clone was counted only a few times. This sequence joins TRBV9 and TRBJ2-7; maybe TRBD2 (5 bases). The V and J ends lost 3 bases and 6 bases respectively, with 16 bases between them. There are 14 residues in the CDR3. Germline CDR1 reads SGDLS; CDR2 reads YYNGEE. The CDR3 loop is CASSATLRGGEQYF. CDR3 nucleotide sequence: TGTGCCAGCAGCGCCACCCTGAGAGGAGGCGAGCAGTACTTC.

By sample fraction, this clone is medium-sized. The genes are TRBV9 and TRBJ2-3; D assignment may be TRBD1 or TRBD2 (5 bases each). CDR3 length equals 15 residues. Looked up from germline, CDR1 is SGDLS and CDR2 is YYNGEE. Trimming took off 3 bases at V and 1 base at J, with 12 bases between the two ends. Here the CDR3 DNA reads TGTGCCAGCAGCGACCCAAGGGACGGCACAGATACGCAGTATTTT. It codes for CASSDPRDGTDTQYF.

This clone is categorized as medium-sized. This chain links TRBV9 with TRBJ2-7; TRBD1 agrees at 8 bases. Germline CDR1 is SGDLS and CDR2 is YYNGEE. The CDR3 covers 15 residues. Losses at the gene ends were 4 bases for V and 0 bases for J; bases not matched to a gene: 6. This CDR3 is CASSLRQGNSYEQYF. The CDR3 DNA reads TGTGCCAGCAGCTTAAGACAGGGGAACTCCTACGAGCAGTACTTC.

There are a few counts of this clone. The chain couples TRBV6-8 to TRBJ1-2; no firm D call. Trimming shortened V by 4 bases and J by 1 base, and 7 bases separated the two germline ends. Germline CDR1 reads MNHGY; CDR2 reads SAAAGT. The CDR3 consists of 13 residues. This CDR3 is CASSLTSNYGYTF. CDR3 nucleotides: TGTGCCAGCAGTTTGACAAGTAACTATGGCTACACCTTC.

This clone was detected once. The chain has TRBV5-1 and TRBJ1-2; TRBD1 aligns across 11 bases. Germline V gene lookup returns CDR1 SGHRS and CDR2 YFSETQ. The CDR3 has 15 residues. The V gene end was trimmed by 0 bases and the J gene end by 8 bases; junction bases not matched to a gene: 6. DNA for the CDR3: TGCGCCAGCAGCTTGGGCGGACAGGGGGCGAGAGGCTACACCTTC. Protein sequence: CASSLGGQGARGYTF.

The chain joins TRBV10-2 to TRBJ2-7, with 7 bases lining up with TRBD1. CDR1 and CDR2 (germline): WSHSY, SAAADI. The J segment lost 3 bases and the V segment lost 5 bases, leaving 10 bases of the junction unmatched. This CDR3 has 15 residues. CDR3 amino acids: CASSKGTAPLYEQYF. CDR3 bases: TGCGCCAGCAGTAAAGGGACAGCTCCCCTCTACGAGCAGTACTTC.

In its sample, this clone is medium-sized (0.01 to 0.1%). The chain carries TRBV4-1 and TRBJ1-1; D not resolved. This CDR3 is 17 amino acids long. Trimming took off 3 bases at V and 1 base at J, with 18 bases between the two ends. CDR1 and CDR2 (germline): MGHRA, YSYEKL. The CDR3: CASSQVLWKSTNTEAFF. The CDR3 coding sequence is TGCGCCAGCAGCCAGGTCTTGTGGAAAAGTACGAACACTGAAGCTTTCTTT.

This sequence joins TRBV30 and TRBJ1-3; D gene unclear. Per the germline V gene, CDR1 is GTSNPN and CDR2 is SVGIG (reference sequence). V dropped 2 bases and J dropped 10 bases, with 15 bases sitting between them. The CDR3 covers 13 residues. CDR3 sequence: CAWSKTQTGTIYF. CDR3 nucleotide sequence: TGTGCCTGGAGTAAAACGCAGACCGGGACCATATATTTT.